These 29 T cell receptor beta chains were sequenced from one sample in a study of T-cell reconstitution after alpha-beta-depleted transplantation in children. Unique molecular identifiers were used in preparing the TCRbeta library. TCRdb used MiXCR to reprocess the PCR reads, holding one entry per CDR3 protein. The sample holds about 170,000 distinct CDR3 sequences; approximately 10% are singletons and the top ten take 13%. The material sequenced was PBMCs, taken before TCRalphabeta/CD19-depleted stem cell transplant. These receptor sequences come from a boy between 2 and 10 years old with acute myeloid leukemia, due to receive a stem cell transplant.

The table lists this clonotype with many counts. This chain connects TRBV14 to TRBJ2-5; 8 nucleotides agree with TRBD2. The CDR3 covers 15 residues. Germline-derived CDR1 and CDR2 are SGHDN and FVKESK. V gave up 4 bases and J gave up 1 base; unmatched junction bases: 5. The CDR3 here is CASSLRLAIQETQYF. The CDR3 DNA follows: TGTGCCAGCAGCCTCCGACTAGCGATCCAAGAGACCCAGTACTTC.

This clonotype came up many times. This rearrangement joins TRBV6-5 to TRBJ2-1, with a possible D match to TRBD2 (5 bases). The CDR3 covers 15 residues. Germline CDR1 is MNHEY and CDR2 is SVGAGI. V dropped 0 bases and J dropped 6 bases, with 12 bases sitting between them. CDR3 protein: CASSYSRTGFNEQFF. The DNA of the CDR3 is TGTGCCAGCAGTTACTCTCGGACTGGTTTCAATGAGCAGTTCTTC.

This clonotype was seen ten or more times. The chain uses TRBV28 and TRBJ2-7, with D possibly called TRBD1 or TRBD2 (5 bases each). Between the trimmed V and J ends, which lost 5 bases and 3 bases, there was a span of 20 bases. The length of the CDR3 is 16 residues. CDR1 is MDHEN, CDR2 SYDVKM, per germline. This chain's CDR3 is CASSPTLHRGSYEQYF. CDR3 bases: TGTGCCAGCAGTCCGACCCTTCATCGGGGCAGCTACGAGCAGTACTTC.

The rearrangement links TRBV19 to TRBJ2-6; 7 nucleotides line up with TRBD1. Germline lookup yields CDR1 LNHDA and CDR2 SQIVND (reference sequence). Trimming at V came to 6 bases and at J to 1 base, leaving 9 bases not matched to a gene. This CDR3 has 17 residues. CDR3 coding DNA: TGTGCCAGTAGGACGCGACAGGGTACTTCTGGGGCCAACGTCCTGACTTTC. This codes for CASRTRQGTSGANVLTF.

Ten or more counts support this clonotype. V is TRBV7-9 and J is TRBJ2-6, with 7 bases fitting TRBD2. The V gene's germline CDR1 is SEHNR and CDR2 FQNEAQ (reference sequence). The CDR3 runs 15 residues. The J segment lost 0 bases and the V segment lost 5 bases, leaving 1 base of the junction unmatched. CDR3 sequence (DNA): TGTGCCAGCAGCGCGGGAGTCTCTGGGGCCAACGTCCTGACTTTC. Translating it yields CASSAGVSGANVLTF.

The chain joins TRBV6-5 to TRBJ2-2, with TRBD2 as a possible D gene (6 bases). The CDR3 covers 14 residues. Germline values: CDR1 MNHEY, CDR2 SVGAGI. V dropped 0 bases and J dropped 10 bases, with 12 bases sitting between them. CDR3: CASSYSGSGEELFF. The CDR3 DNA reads TGTGCCAGCAGTTACTCGGGGTCGGGGGAGGAGCTGTTTTTT.

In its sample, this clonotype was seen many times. The CDR3 DNA follows: TGTGCCACCTTCTTGACAGGGGGGTATGAGGAGACCCAGTACTTC. Translation: CATFLTGGYEETQYF. The chain couples TRBV6-1 to TRBJ2-5; the match to TRBD1 covers 9 bases. The CDR3 spans 15 residues. Germline loops: CDR1 MNHNS, CDR2 SASEGT. V was clipped by 10 bases and J by 5 bases; unmatched bases: 14.

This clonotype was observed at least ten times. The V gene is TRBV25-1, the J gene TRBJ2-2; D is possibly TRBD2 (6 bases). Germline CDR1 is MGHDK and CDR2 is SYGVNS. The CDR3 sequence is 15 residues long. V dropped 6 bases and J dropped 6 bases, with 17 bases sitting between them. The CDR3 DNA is TGTGCCAGCAGAAGGGGCGGGGACGACGCCGGGGAGCTGTTTTTT. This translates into CASRRGGDDAGELFF.

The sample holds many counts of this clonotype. The CDR3 sequence: CASSLERFRTGTNEQFF. In DNA, the CDR3 is TGTGCCAGCAGCTTAGAACGTTTTAGGACAGGGACGAATGAGCAGTTCTTC. V is TRBV7-9 and J is TRBJ2-1; 8 bases match TRBD1. V lost 1 base, J lost 7 bases, and 12 bases stayed unmatched. This CDR3 comprises 17 residues. In germline, CDR1 is SEHNR, CDR2 FQNEAQ (reference sequence).

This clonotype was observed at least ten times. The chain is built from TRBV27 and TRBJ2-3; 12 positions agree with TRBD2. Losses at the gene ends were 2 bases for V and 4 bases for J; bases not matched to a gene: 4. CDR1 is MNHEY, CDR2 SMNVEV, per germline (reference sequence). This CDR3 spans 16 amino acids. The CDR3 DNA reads TGTGCCAGCAGTTTACTAGCGGGAGGGCCCGCAGATACGCAGTATTTT. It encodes CASSLLAGGPADTQYF.

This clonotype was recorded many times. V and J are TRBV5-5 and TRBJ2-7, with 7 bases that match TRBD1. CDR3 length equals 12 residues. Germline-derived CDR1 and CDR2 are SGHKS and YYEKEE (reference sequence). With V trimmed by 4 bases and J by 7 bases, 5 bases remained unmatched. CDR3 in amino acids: CASSRGLGEQYV. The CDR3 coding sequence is TGTGCCAGCAGCAGGGGGCTAGGGGAGCAGTACGTC.

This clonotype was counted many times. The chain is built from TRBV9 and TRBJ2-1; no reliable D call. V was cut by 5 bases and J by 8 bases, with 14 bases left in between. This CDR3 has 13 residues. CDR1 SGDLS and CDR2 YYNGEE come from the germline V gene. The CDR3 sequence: CASSQFGVDEQFF. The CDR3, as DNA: TGTGCCAGCAGTCAATTTGGGGTGGATGAGCAGTTCTTC.

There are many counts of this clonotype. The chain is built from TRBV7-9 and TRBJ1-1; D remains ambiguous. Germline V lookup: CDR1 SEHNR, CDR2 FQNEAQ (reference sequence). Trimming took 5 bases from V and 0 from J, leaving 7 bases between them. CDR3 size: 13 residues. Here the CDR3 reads CASSPDVNTEAFF. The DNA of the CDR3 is TGTGCCAGCAGCCCCGATGTGAACACTGAAGCTTTCTTT.

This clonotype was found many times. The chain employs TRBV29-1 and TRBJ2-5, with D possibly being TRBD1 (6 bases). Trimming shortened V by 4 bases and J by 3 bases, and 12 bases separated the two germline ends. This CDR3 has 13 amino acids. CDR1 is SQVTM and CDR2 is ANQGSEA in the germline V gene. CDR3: CSVVGTPEETQYF. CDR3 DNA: TGCAGCGTTGTAGGGACACCTGAAGAGACCCAGTACTTC.

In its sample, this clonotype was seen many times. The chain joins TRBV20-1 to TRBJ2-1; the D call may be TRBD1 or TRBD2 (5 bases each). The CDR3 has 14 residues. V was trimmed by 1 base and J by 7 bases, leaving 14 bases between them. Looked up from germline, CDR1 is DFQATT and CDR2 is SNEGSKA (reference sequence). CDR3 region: CSARGGARWNEQFF. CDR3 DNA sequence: TGCAGTGCTAGAGGAGGGGCCCGGTGGAATGAGCAGTTCTTC.

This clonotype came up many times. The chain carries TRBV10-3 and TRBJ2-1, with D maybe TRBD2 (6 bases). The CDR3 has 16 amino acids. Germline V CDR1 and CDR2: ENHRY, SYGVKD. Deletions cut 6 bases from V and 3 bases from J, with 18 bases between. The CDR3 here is CAIRGVGSGFYNEQFF. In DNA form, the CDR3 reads TGTGCCATCAGGGGGGTGGGTAGCGGCTTCTACAATGAGCAGTTCTTC.

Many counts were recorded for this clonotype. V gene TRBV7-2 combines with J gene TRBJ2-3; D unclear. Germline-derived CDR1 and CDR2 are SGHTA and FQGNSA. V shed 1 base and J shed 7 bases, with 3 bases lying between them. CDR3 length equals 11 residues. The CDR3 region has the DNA TGTGCCAGCAGCTTAGACTATACGCAGTATTTT. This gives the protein CASSLDYTQYF.

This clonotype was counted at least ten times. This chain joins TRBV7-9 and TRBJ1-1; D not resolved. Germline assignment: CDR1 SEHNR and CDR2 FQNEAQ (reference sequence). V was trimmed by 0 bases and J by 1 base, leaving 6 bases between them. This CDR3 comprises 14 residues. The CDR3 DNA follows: TGTGCCAGCAGCTTAGCAGCATCGAACACTGAAGCTTTCTTT. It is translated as CASSLAASNTEAFF.

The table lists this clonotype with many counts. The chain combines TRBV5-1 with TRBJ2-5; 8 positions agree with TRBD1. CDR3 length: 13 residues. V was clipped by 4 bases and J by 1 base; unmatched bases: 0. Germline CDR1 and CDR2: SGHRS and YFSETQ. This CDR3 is CASSGQGQETQYF. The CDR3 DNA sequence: TGCGCCAGCAGCGGACAGGGCCAAGAGACCCAGTACTTC.

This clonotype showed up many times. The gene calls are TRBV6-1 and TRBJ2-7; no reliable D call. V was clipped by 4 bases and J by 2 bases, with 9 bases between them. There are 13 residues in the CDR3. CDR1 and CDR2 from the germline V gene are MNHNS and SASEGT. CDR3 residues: CASSVGQPYEQYF. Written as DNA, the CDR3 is TGTGCCAGCAGTGTAGGGCAGCCCTACGAGCAGTACTTC.

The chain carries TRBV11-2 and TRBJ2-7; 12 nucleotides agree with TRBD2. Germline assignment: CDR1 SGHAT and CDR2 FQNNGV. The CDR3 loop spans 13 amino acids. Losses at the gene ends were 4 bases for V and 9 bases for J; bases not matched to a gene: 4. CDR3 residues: CASSWTSGEVQYF. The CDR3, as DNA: TGTGCCAGCAGCTGGACTAGCGGGGAGGTGCAGTACTTC.

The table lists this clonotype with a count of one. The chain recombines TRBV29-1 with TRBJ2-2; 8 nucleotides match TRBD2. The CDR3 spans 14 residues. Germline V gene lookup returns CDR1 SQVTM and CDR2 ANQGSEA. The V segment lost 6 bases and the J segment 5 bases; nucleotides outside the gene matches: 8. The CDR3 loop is CSVTGTRQTGELFF. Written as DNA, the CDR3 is TGCAGCGTCACCGGGACTAGACAAACCGGGGAGCTGTTTTTT.

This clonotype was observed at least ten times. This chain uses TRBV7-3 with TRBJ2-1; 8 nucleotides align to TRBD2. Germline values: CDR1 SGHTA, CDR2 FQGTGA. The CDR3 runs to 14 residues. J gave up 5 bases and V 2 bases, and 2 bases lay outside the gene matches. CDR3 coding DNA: TGTGCCAGCAGCTTACATAGCGGGGACAATGAGCAGTTCTTC. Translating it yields CASSLHSGDNEQFF.

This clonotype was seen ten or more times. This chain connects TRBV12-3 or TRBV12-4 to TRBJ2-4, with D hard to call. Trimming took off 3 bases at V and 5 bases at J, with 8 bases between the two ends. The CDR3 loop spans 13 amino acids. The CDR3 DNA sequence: TGTGCCAGCAGTTTCACTGGGGAAAACATTCAGTACTTC. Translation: CASSFTGENIQYF.

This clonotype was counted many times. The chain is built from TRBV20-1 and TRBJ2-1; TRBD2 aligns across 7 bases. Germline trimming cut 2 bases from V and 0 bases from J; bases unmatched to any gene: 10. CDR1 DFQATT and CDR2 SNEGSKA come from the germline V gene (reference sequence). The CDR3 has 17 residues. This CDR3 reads CSARTEIAGPSYNEQFF. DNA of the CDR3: TGCAGTGCTAGAACGGAAATAGCGGGTCCCTCCTACAATGAGCAGTTCTTC.

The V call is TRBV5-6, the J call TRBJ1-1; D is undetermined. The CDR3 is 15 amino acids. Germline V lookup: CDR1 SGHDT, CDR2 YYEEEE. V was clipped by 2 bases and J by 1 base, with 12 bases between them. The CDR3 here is CASSLEQRTNTEAFF. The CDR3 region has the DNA TGTGCCAGCAGCTTAGAACAGCGGACGAACACTGAAGCTTTCTTT.

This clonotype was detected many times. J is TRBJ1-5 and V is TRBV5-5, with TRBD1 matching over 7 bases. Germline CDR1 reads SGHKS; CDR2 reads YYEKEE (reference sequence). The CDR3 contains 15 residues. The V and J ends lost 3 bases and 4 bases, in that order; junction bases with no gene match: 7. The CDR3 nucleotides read TGTGCCAGCAGCTCAGGGGGTTTTAGGAATCAGCCCCAGCATTTT. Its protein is CASSSGGFRNQPQHF. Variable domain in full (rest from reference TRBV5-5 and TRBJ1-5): DAGVTQSPTHLIKTRGQQVTLRCSPISGHKSVSWYQQVLGQGPQFIFQYYEKEERGRGNFPDRFSARQFPNYSSELNVNALLLGDSALYLCASSSGGFRNQPQHFGDGTRLSIL.

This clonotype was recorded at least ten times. This CDR3 is CASLFHPAGTYEQYF. DNA for the CDR3: TGTGCCAGCCTATTCCACCCGGCAGGAACCTACGAGCAGTACTTC. The chain uses TRBV12-3 or TRBV12-4 and TRBJ2-7, with no clear D. The germline V and J ends were trimmed by 8 bases and 2 bases, with 19 bases remaining between them. This CDR3 contains 15 residues.

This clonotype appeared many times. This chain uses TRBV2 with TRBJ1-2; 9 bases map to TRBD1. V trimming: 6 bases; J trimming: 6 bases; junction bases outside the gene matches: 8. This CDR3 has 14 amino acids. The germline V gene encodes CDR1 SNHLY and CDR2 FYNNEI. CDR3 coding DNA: TGTGCCAGCAGGGGGGACAGGGATGGGCATGGCTACACCTTC. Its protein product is CASRGDRDGHGYTF. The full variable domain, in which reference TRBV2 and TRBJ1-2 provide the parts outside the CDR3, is EPEVTQTPSHQVTQMGQEVILRCVPISNHLYFYWYRQILGQKVEFLVSFYNNEISEKSEIFDDQFSVERPDGSNFTLKIRSTKLEDSAMYFCASRGDRDGHGYTFGSGTRLTVV.